This T cell receptor beta chain derives from a study of T cell responses to AZD1222 COVID-19 vaccine. Study-level points and caveats: Spike-specific TCRs gained breadth and depth after people received two AZD1222 doses. Spike-spanning, vaccine-associated CD4 TCRs were dominant at 160-218 and 743-854. No day 14 peak samples; only post-peak repertoires were characterized.

Notes on this clone: Its target is unknown. Other DNA sequences in this sample translate to the same CDR3.

Assay: immunoSEQ multiplex PCR; the TCRdb copy retains only in-frame clones and omits some. The sample yields roughly 100,000 clones, 82% seen once. The specimen was peripheral blood, collected on day 0 of AZD1222 vaccination. This clonotype was sampled from an adult in good health.

The CDR3 region has the DNA TGTGCCAGCAGTGACTCCGCCGGCTATGGCTACACCTTC. It yields the protein CASSDSAGYGYTF. The chain couples TRBV2 to TRBJ1-2; no reliable D call. CDR3 length: 13 amino acids. Trimming took 3 bases from V and 4 from J, leaving 9 bases between them. Germline CDR1 is SNHLY and CDR2 is FYNNEI.